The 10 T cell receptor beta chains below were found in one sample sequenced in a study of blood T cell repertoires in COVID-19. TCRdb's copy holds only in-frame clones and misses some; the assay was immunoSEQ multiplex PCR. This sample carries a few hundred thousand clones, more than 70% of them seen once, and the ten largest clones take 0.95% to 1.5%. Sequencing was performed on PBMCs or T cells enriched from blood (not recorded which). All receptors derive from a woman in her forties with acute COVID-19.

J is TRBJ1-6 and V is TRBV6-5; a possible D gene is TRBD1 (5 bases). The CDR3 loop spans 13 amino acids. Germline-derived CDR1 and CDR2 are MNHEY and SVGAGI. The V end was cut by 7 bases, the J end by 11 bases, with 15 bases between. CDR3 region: CASTKTETAPLHF. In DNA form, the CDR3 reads TGTGCCAGCACCAAGACAGAGACAGCACCCCTCCACTTT.

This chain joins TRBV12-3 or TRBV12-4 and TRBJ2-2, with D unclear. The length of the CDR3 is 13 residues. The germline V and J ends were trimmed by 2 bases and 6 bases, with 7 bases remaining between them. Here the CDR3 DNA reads TGTGCCAGCAGTTTAATCCTTCCCGGGGAGCTGTTTTTT. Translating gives CASSLILPGELFF.

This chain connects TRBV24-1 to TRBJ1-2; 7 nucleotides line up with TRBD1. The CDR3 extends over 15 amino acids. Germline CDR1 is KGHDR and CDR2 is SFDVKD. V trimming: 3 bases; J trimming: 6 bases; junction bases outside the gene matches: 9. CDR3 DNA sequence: TGTGCCACCAGTGATATCAGGGGGGAGAAGGATGGCTACACCTTC. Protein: CATSDIRGEKDGYTF.

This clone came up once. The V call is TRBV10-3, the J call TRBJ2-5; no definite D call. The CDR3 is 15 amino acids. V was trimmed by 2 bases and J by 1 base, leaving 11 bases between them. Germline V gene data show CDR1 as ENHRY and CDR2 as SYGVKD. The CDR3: CAISEGLQSQETQYF. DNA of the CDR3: TGTGCCATCAGTGAGGGGCTCCAGTCCCAAGAGACCCAGTACTTC.

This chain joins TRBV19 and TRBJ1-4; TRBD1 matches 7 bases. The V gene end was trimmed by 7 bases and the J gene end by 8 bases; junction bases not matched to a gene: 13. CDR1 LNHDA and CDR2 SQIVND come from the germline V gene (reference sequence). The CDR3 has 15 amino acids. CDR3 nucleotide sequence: TGTGCCAGTACGGGGGGGACAGCATCCCCCGAAAAACTGTTTTTT. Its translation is CASTGGTASPEKLFF.

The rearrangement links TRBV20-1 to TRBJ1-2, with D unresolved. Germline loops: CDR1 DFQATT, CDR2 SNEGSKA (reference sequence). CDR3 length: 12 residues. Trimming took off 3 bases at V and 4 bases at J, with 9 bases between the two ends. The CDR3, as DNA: TGCAGTGCTAGTTTACGGGGCTATGGCTACACCTTC. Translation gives CSASLRGYGYTF.

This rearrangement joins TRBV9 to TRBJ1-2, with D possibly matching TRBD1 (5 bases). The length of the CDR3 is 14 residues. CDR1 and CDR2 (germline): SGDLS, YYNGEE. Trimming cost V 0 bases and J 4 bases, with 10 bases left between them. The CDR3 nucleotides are TGTGCCAGCAGCGTAGCCCAGGGTTCCTATGGCTACACCTTC. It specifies CASSVAQGSYGYTF.

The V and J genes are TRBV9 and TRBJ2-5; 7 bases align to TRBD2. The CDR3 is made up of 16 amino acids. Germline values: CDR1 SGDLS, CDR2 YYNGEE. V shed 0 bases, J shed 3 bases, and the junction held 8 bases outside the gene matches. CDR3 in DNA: TGTGCCAGCAGCGTAGGGGCCCTCAGCGGGGAAGAGACCCAGTACTTC. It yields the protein CASSVGALSGEETQYF.

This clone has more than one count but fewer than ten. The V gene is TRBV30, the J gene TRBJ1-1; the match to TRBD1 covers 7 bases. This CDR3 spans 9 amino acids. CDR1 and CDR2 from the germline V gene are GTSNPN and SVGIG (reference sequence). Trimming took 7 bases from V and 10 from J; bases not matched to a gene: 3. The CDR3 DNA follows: TGTGCCTTGGGACAGTTAGCTTTCTTT. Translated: CALGQLAFF.

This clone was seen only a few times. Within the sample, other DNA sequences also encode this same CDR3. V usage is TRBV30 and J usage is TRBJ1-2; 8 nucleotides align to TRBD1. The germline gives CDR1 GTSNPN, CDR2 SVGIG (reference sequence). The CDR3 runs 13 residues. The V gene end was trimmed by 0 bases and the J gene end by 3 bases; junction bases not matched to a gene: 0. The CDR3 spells CAWSVQGDYGYTF. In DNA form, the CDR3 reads TGTGCCTGGAGTGTACAGGGGGACTATGGCTACACCTTC.